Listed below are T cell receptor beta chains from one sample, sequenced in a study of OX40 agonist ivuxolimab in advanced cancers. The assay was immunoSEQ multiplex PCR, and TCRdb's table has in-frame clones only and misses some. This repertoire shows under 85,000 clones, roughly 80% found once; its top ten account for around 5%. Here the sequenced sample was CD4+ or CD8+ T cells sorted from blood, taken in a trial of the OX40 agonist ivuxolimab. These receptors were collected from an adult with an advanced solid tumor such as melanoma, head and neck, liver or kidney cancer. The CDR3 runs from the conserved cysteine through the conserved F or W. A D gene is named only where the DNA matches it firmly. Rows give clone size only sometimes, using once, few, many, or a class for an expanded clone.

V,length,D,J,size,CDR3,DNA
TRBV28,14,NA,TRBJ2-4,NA,CASSLTSRENIQYF,TGTGCCAGCAGTTTAACTAGTCGTGAAAACATTCAGTACTTC
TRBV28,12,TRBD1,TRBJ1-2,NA,CATEDRGLGYTF,TGTGCCACGGAGGACAGGGGTCTTGGCTACACCTTC
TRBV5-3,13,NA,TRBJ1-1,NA,CARSVPGNTEAFF,TGTGCCAGAAGCGTCCCGGGGAACACTGAAGCTTTCTTT
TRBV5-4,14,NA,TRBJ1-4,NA,CASSSGRTNEKLFF,TGTGCCAGCAGCTCAGGGCGAACTAATGAAAAACTGTTTTTT
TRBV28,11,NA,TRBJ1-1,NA,CASSWALEAFF,TGTGCCAGCAGTTGGGCACTTGAAGCTTTCTTT
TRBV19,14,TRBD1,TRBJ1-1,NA,CASSTQGASTEAFF,TGTGCCAGTAGTACCCAGGGGGCGAGTACTGAAGCTTTCTTT
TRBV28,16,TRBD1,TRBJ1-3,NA,CASSPGGIGSGNTIYF,TGTGCCAGCAGTCCAGGGGGCATAGGTAGTGGAAACACCATATATTTT
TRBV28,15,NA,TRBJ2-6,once,CASSLWAAGANVLTF,TGTGCCAGCAGTTTATGGGCAGCTGGGGCCAACGTCCTGACTTTC
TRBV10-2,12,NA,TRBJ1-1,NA,CASSDRYTEAFF,TGCGCCAGCAGTGACAGATACACTGAAGCTTTCTTT
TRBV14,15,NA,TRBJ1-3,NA,CASSQGAGTGNTIYF,TGTGCCAGCAGCCAAGGGGCAGGCACTGGAAACACCATATATTTT
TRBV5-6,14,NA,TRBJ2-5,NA,CASSLSGTQETQYF,TGTGCCAGCAGCTTGAGCGGTACCCAAGAGACCCAGTACTTC
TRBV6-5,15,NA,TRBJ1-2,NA,CASSYQGQTGHGYTF,TGTGCCAGCAGTTACCAAGGACAGACCGGCCATGGCTACACCTTC
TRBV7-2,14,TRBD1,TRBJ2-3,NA,CASSFRDSEDTQYF,TGTGCCAGCAGCTTCCGGGACAGCGAAGATACGCAGTATTTT
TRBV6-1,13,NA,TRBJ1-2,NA,CASTQGQIYGYTF,TGTGCCAGCACCCAGGGGCAGATATATGGCTACACCTTC
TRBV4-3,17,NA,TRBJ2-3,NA,CASSRRVGPVSTDTQYF,TGCGCCAGCAGTCGGCGGGTGGGACCAGTGAGCACAGATACGCAGTATTTT
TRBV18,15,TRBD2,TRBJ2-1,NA,CASSPGSGSANEQFF,TGTGCCAGCTCACCCGGGAGCGGGAGCGCGAATGAGCAGTTCTTC
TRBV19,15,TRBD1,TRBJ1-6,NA,CASSDQTGRRSPLHF,TGTGCCAGTAGTGACCAGACAGGGAGGCGATCACCCCTCCACTTT
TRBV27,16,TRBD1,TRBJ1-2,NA,CASSLGSGQGSYGYTF,TGTGCCAGCAGTTTGGGCTCGGGACAGGGTTCCTATGGCTACACCTTC
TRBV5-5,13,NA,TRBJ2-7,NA,CASSWDRRVEQYF,TGTGCCAGCAGCTGGGACCGGAGGGTCGAGCAGTACTTC
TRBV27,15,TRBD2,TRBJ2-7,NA,CASSFVSAGEVEQYF,TGTGCCAGCAGTTTCGTGTCCGCGGGAGAGGTCGAGCAGTACTTC
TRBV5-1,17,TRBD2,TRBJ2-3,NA,CASSLSGMDGRADTQYF,TGCGCCAGCAGCTTAAGTGGAATGGATGGGAGGGCAGATACGCAGTATTTT
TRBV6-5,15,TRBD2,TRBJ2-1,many,CASRSTSGGLYEQFF,TGTGCCAGCAGAAGTACTAGCGGGGGTTTATATGAGCAGTTCTTC
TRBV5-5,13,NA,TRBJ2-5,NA,CASSLLRPETQYF,TGTGCCAGCAGCTTGTTGCGGCCCGAGACCCAGTACTTC
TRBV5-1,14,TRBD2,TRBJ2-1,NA,CASSPWTSGNAQFF,TGCGCCAGCAGCCCGTGGACTAGCGGTAATGCGCAGTTCTTC
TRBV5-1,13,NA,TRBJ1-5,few,CASSLDVNQPQHF,TGCGCCAGCAGCTTGGACGTTAATCAGCCCCAGCATTTT
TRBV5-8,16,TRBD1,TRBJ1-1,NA,CASSSWTGAMNTEAFF,TGTGCCAGCAGCTCTTGGACAGGGGCCATGAACACTGAAGCTTTCTTT
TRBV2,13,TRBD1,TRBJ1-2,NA,CARSTGGRDGYTF,TGTGCCAGGTCCACAGGGGGGAGGGATGGCTACACCTTC
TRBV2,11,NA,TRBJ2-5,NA,CASSPGMTQYF,TGTGCCAGCAGCCCCGGGATGACCCAGTACTTC
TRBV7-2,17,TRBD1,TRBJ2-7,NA,CASSPRTGVPLSYEQYF,TGTGCCAGCAGCCCCCGTACAGGGGTACCCTTATCCTACGAGCAGTACTTC
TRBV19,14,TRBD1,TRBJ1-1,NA,CASSRTGGDTEAFF,TGTGCCAGTAGTCGGACAGGGGGCGACACTGAAGCTTTCTTT
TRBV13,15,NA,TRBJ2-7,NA,CASSLGQGNSHEQYF,TGTGCCAGCAGCCTAGGGCAGGGAAATAGCCACGAGCAGTACTTC
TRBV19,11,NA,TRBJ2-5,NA,CASITQETQYF,TGTGCCAGTATCACTCAAGAGACCCAGTACTTC
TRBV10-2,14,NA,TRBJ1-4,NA,CASSDMDGNEKLFF,TGCGCCAGCAGTGACATGGACGGCAATGAAAAACTGTTTTTT
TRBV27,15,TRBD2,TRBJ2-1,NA,CASSRPAGDGNEQFF,TGTGCCAGCAGTCGCCCAGCGGGAGACGGGAATGAGCAGTTCTTC
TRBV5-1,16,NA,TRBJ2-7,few,CASTLGTGGGPYEQYF,TGCGCCAGCACCCTGGGGACGGGCGGAGGACCTTACGAGCAGTACTTC
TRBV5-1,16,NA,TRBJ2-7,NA,CASSLAEGRIAYEQYF,TGCGCCAGCAGCTTGGCAGAAGGCAGGATCGCCTACGAGCAGTACTTC
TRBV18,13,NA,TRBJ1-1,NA,CASSPAGRTEAFF,TGTGCCAGCTCACCAGCGGGGCGAACTGAAGCTTTCTTT
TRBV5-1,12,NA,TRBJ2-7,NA,CASSFDLYEQYF,TGCGCCAGCAGCTTTGACCTCTACGAGCAGTACTTC
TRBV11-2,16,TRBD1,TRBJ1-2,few,CASSPNGDRGLYGYTF,TGTGCCAGCAGCCCAAACGGTGACAGGGGGCTTTATGGCTACACCTTC
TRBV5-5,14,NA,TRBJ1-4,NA,CASSWGRENEKLFF,TGTGCCAGCAGCTGGGGACGGGAGAATGAAAAACTGTTTTTT